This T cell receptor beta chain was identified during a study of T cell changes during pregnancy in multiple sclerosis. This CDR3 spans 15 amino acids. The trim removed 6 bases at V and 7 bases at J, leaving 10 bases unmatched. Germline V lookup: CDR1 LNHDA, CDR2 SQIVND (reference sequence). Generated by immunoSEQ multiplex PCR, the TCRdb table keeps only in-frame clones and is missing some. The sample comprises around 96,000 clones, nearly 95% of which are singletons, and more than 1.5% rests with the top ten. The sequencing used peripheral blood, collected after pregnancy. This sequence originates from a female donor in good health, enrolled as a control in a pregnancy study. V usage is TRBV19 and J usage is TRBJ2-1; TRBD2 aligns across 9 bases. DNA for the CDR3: TGTGCCAGTAGCGCCCGAGCGGGAGGCGGGAATGAGCAGTTCTTC. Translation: CASSARAGGGNEQFF.